Listed below are T cell receptor beta chains from one sample, sequenced in a study of shared clonotypes between healthy human individuals. Sequencing used immunoSEQ multiplex PCR; TCRdb keeps in-frame clones, though not all of them. Among more than 550,000 clones, 92% were seen once, and the ten largest hold about a quarter. Sequencing was done on a sample of naive CD8+ T cells sorted from blood. Every receptor here comes from a man aged 25 to 40 in good health. Both conserved end residues are part of each CDR3. The D gene is left open where the match is weak. Some rows have no size entry. The others give once, few or many, or a class for an expanded clone.

clone_size j_call cdr3_length d_call v_call cdr3_aa cdr3_nt
- TRBJ1-2 16 TRBD1 TRBV27 CASRSRQGARVGGYTF TGTGCCAGCAGATCCCGACAGGGGGCTCGTGTAGGCGGCTACACCTTC
- TRBJ2-7 13 - TRBV28 CASSSPGWDEQYF TGTGCCAGCAGTTCCCCCGGGTGGGACGAGCAGTACTTC
- TRBJ1-2 13 TRBD1 TRBV7-8 CASSSGQVRGYTF TGTGCCAGCAGCTCCGGACAGGTGCGAGGCTACACCTTC
- TRBJ2-5 11 - TRBV27 CASRHGQTQYF TGTGCCAGCAGACACGGACAAACCCAGTACTTC
- TRBJ2-1 13 - TRBV19 CASSKEGGNEQFF TGTGCCAGTAGTAAGGAAGGGGGCAATGAGCAGTTCTTC
once TRBJ2-4 15 TRBD1 TRBV28 CASSSRQGAKNIQYF TGTGCCAGCAGTTCCCGACAGGGAGCCAAAAACATTCAGTACTTC
- TRBJ2-1 16 TRBD2 TRBV10-1 CASSESVGLAANEQFF TGCGCCAGCAGTGAGTCTGTGGGACTAGCGGCCAATGAGCAGTTCTTC
- TRBJ1-1 17 TRBD1 TRBV10-1 CASSPGTGGLKDTEAFF TGCGCCAGCAGTCCCGGGACAGGGGGCTTAAAAGACACTGAAGCTTTCTTT
- TRBJ1-2 16 - TRBV9 CASSPANQVVLGGYTF TGTGCCAGCAGTCCCGCAAATCAAGTGGTCTTGGGTGGCTACACCTTC
- TRBJ2-3 14 - TRBV5-6 CASSSAPSTDTQYF TGTGCCAGCAGCTCAGCCCCTAGCACAGATACGCAGTATTTT
- TRBJ2-1 18 TRBD1 TRBV14 CASSQGTGRTYWYNEQFF TGTGCCAGCAGCCAGGGGACAGGTAGGACCTACTGGTACAATGAGCAGTTCTTC
- TRBJ2-7 16 TRBD1 TRBV10-3 CAISEPRQGALQEQYF TGTGCCATCAGTGAGCCTAGACAGGGGGCGCTTCAGGAGCAGTACTTC
- TRBJ2-1 16 TRBD2 TRBV29-1 CSVAGLAGLTGNEQFF TGCAGCGTTGCCGGACTAGCGGGATTAACAGGGAATGAGCAGTTCTTC
once TRBJ2-7 17 TRBD2 TRBV4-1 CASSQAMRGLAGDEQYF TGCGCCAGCAGCCAAGCAATGAGGGGACTAGCGGGAGACGAGCAGTACTTC
once TRBJ2-1 15 - TRBV11-2 CASSEEYGSYNEQFF TGTGCCAGCAGCGAAGAATATGGGTCCTACAATGAGCAGTTCTTC
- TRBJ2-7 16 TRBD1 TRBV10-2 CASSYEDRVPSYEQYF TGCGCCAGCAGCTACGAGGACAGGGTCCCCTCCTACGAGCAGTACTTC
- TRBJ1-1 15 - TRBV7-9 CASSLAGGGHTEAFF TGTGCCAGCAGCTTAGCAGGCGGGGGCCACACTGAAGCTTTCTTT
- TRBJ2-7 15 - TRBV25-1 CASSDPGTSVYEQYF TGTGCCAGCAGTGATCCAGGGACTTCGGTGTACGAGCAGTACTTC
- TRBJ2-7 13 - TRBV11-3 CASSLGDVYEQYF TGTGCCAGCAGCTTAGGGGACGTCTACGAGCAGTACTTC
- TRBJ1-1 11 - TRBV30 CAWSQGLEAFF TGTGCCTGGTCGCAGGGCCTGGAAGCTTTCTTT
- TRBJ2-5 13 - TRBV11-2 CASTDRRRETQYF TGTGCCAGCACCGATAGAAGAAGAGAGACCCAGTACTTC
- TRBJ2-2 14 TRBD1 TRBV19 CASRTGTNTGELFF TGTGCCAGTCGGACAGGGACCAACACCGGGGAGCTGTTTTTT
- TRBJ2-3 16 - TRBV28 CASSLFAGGATDTQYF TGTGCCAGCAGTTTATTTGCAGGTGGGGCCACAGATACGCAGTATTTT
- TRBJ2-3 15 TRBD1 TRBV7-9 CASSPWTGEADTQYF TGTGCCAGCAGCCCGTGGACAGGGGAGGCAGATACGCAGTATTTT
- TRBJ2-5 12 TRBD1 TRBV6-5 CAIGQGRETQYF TGTGCCATCGGACAGGGGCGCGAGACCCAGTACTTC
- TRBJ2-1 16 TRBD2 TRBV14 CASSHMTSGLYNEQFF TGTGCCAGCAGCCACATGACTAGCGGGCTTTACAATGAGCAGTTCTTC
- TRBJ1-4 16 - TRBV28 CASSSIQGRGDEKLFF TGTGCCAGCAGTTCAATTCAGGGCCGTGGGGATGAAAAACTGTTTTTT
once TRBJ1-2 13 - TRBV7-6 CASSFGSNYGYTF TGTGCCAGCAGCTTTGGCTCTAACTATGGCTACACCTTC
few TRBJ1-1 14 - TRBV18 CASSPPAGATEAFF TGTGCCAGCTCACCTCCCGCAGGGGCCACTGAAGCTTTCTTT
- TRBJ2-3 15 - TRBV7-9 CASREASASTDTQYF TGTGCCAGCAGAGAGGCTAGCGCTAGCACAGATACGCAGTATTTT
- TRBJ2-1 14 TRBD1 TRBV6-4 CASRPRQGWNEQFF TGTGCCAGCAGACCTAGACAGGGCTGGAATGAGCAGTTCTTC
- TRBJ2-7 15 TRBD2 TRBV7-8 CASSSRRGTSYEQYF TGTGCCAGCAGCTCTCGGCGGGGGACCTCCTACGAGCAGTACTTC
- TRBJ2-7 13 - TRBV7-6 CASSPLGGREQYF TGTGCCAGCAGCCCCCTGGGGGGCCGGGAGCAGTACTTC
- TRBJ2-7 15 - TRBV5-8 CASSLLPYRNYEQYF TGTGCCAGCAGCTTGTTACCATACAGGAACTACGAGCAGTACTTC
once TRBJ2-2 13 - TRBV6-4 CASSDAGTGELFF TGTGCCAGCAGTGACGCAGGGACCGGGGAGCTGTTTTTT
once TRBJ2-7 14 - TRBV14 CASSQEEGFTEQYF TGTGCCAGCAGCCAAGAAGAAGGGTTTACCGAGCAGTACTTC
- TRBJ2-7 17 TRBD1 TRBV2 CASSESKGDRLSYEQYF TGTGCCAGCAGTGAAAGTAAGGGGGACAGGCTCTCCTACGAGCAGTACTTC
- TRBJ2-7 13 - TRBV27 CASSLGGTYEQYF TGTGCCAGCAGTTTGGGCGGAACCTACGAGCAGTACTTC
- TRBJ2-3 13 - TRBV16 CASSKGPTDTQYF TGTGCCAGCAGTAAAGGACCCACAGATACGCAGTATTTT
- TRBJ1-5 15 - TRBV27 CASSLSVGGGQPQHF TGTGCCAGCAGTTTATCGGTGGGGGGTGGTCAGCCCCAGCATTTT
- TRBJ2-7 18 - TRBV7-9 CASTPGGGDRASSYEQYF TGTGCCAGCACCCCGGGGGGCGGTGACAGGGCTAGCTCCTACGAGCAGTACTTC
- TRBJ2-7 12 - TRBV29-1 CSGRGDMNEQYF TGCAGCGGTCGGGGGGACATGAACGAGCAGTACTTC
- TRBJ1-1 15 - TRBV4-1 CASSQDRGGRTEAFF TGCGCCAGCAGCCAAGATAGGGGGGGACGTACTGAAGCTTTCTTT
- TRBJ1-1 17 TRBD1 TRBV29-1 CSVEDIRGQGAVTEAFF TGCAGCGTTGAAGATATTCGGGGGCAGGGGGCCGTCACTGAAGCTTTCTTT
once TRBJ2-3 15 TRBD2 TRBV7-9 CASSWTSGLTDTQYF TGTGCCAGCAGCTGGACTAGCGGACTCACAGATACGCAGTATTTT
- TRBJ1-5 14 - TRBV5-5 CASSFEVENQPQHF TGTGCCAGCAGCTTTGAGGTCGAGAATCAGCCCCAGCATTTT
- TRBJ2-4 15 - TRBV29-1 CSVEWVGDEPDIQYF TGCAGCGTTGAGTGGGTAGGGGACGAACCGGACATTCAGTACTTC
- TRBJ2-3 15 TRBD1 TRBV5-1 CASSLDRVGTDTQYF TGCGCCAGCAGCTTAGACAGGGTTGGCACAGATACGCAGTATTTT
- TRBJ2-1 16 TRBD1 TRBV27 CASSRNWDSPYNEQFF TGTGCCAGCAGTCGTAACTGGGACAGTCCCTACAATGAGCAGTTCTTC
- TRBJ2-1 14 - TRBV29-1 CSVGRAGRYNEQFF TGCAGCGTTGGAAGGGCGGGACGCTACAATGAGCAGTTCTTC